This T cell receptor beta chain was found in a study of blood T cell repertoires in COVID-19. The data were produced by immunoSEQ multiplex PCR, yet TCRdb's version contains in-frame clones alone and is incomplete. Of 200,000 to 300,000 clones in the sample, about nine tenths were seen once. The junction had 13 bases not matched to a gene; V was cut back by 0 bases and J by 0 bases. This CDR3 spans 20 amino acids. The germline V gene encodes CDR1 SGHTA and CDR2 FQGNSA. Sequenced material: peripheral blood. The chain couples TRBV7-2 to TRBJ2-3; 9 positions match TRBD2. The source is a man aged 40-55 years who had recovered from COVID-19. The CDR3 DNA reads TGTGCCAGCAGCTTAGCGGCTTCGAGCGGGGGGCGATATAGCACAGATACGCAGTATTTT. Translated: CASSLAASSGGRYSTDTQYF.